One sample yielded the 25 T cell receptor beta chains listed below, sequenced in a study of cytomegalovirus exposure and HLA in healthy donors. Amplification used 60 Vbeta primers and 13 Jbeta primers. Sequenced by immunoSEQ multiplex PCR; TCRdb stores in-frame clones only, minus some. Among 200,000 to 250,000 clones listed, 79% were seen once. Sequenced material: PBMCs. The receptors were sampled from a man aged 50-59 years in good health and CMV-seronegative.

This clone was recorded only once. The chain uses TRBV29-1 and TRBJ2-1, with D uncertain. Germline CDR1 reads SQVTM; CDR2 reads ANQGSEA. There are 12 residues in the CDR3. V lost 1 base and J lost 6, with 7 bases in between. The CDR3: CSVEGGLNEQFF. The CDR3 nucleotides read TGCAGCGTTGAAGGCGGTCTCAATGAGCAGTTCTTC.

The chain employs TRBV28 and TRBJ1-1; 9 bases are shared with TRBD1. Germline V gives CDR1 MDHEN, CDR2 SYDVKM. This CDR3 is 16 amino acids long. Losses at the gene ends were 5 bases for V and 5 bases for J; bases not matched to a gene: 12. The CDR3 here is CASSAPQGAGTTEAFF. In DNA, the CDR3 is TGTGCCAGCAGTGCTCCACAGGGGGCGGGAACGACTGAAGCTTTCTTT.

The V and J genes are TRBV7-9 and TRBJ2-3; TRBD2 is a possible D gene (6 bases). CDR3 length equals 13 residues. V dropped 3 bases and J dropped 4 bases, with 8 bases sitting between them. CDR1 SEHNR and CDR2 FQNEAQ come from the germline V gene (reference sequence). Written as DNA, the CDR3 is TGTGCCAGCAGCTTGGGGGGTGCAGATACGCAGTATTTT. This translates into CASSLGGADTQYF.

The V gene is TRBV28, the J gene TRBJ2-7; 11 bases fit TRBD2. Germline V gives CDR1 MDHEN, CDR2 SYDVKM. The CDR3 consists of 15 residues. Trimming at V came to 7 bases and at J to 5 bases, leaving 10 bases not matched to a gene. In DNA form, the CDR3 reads TGTGCCAGCACAATAGCGGGAGGGCCCACCCACGAGCAGTACTTC. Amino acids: CASTIAGGPTHEQYF. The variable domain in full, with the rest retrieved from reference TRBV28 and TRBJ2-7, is DVKVTQSSRYLVKRTGEKVFLECVQDMDHENMFWYRQDPGLGLRLIYFSYDVKMKEKGDIPEGYSVSREKKERFSLILESASTNQTSMYLCASTIAGGPTHEQYFGPGTRLTVT.

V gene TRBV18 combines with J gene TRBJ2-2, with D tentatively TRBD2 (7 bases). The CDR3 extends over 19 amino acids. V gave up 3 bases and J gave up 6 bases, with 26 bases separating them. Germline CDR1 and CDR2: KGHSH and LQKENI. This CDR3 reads CASSPADPQGGRLSGELFF. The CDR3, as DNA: TGTGCCAGCTCACCTGCAGACCCACAGGGAGGGCGCCTCTCCGGGGAGCTGTTTTTT.

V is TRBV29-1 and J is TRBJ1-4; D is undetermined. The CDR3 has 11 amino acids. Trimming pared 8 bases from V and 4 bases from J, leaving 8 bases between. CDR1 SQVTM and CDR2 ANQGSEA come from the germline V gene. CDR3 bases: TGCAGCTCATTTTTTAATGAAAAACTGTTTTTT. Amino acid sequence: CSSFFNEKLFF.

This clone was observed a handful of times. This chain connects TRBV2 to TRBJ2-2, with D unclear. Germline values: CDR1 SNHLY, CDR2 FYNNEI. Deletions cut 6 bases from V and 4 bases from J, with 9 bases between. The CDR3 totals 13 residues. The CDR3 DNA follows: TGTGCCAGCAGCCAGGAAGGCACCGGGGAGCTGTTTTTT. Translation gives CASSQEGTGELFF.

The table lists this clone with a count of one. CDR3 loop: CASSQDLSRTGRSNYGYTF. The DNA of the CDR3 is TGTGCCAGCAGCCAAGATTTGTCCAGGACAGGGCGTTCTAACTATGGCTACACCTTC. The chain recombines TRBV14 with TRBJ1-2, with 8 bases that match TRBD1. Germline CDR1 SGHDN, CDR2 FVKESK. The CDR3 has 19 amino acids. The V segment lost 0 bases and the J segment 0 bases; nucleotides outside the gene matches: 12.

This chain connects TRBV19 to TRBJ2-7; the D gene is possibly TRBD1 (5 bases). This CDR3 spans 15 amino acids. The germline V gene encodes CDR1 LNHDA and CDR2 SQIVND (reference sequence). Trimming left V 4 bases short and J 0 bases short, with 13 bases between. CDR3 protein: CASSTGHPSSYEQYF. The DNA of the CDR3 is TGTGCCAGTAGTACCGGACACCCTAGCTCCTACGAGCAGTACTTC.

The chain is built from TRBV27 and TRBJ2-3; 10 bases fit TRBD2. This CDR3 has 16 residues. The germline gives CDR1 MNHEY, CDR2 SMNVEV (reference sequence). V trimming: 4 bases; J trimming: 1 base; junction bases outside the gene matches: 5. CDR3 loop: CASSSSLAGGTDTQYF. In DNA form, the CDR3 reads TGTGCCAGCAGTTCCTCCCTAGCGGGAGGCACAGATACGCAGTATTTT.

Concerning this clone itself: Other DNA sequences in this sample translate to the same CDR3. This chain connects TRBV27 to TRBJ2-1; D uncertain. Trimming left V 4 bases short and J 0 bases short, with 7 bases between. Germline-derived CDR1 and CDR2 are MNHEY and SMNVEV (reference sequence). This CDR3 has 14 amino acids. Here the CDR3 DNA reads TGTGCCAGCAGTTCTGGCAGCTCCTACAATGAGCAGTTCTTC. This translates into CASSSGSSYNEQFF.

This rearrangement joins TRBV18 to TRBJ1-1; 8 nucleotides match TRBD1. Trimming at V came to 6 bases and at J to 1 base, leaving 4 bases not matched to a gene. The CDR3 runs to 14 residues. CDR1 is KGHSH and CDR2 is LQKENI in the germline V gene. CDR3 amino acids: CASSRQGPNTEAFF. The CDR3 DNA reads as TGTGCCAGCTCCCGACAGGGGCCGAACACTGAAGCTTTCTTT.

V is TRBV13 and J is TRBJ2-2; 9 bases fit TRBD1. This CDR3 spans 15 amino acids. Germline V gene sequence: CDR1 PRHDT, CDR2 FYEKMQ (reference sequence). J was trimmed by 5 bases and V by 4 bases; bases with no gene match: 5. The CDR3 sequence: CASSSGTGRTGELFF. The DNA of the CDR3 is TGTGCCAGCAGCTCAGGGACAGGGAGAACCGGGGAGCTGTTTTTT.

The CDR3 reads CASSPWGSSNTGELFF. CDR3 bases: TGTGCCAGCAGCCCCTGGGGCTCATCGAACACCGGGGAGCTGTTTTTT. The chain is built from TRBV5-4 and TRBJ2-2; D might be TRBD1 (5 bases). Germline V lookup: CDR1 SGHNT, CDR2 YYREEE (reference sequence). The CDR3 is 16 amino acids. The V and J ends lost 4 bases and 0 bases respectively, with 13 bases between them. Together with reference TRBV5-4 and TRBJ2-2, the CDR3 gives the full variable domain: ETGVTQSPTHLIKTRGQQVTLRCSSQSGHNTVSWYQQALGQGPQFIFQYYREEENGRGNFPPRFSGLQFPNYSSELNVNALELDDSALYLCASSPWGSSNTGELFFGEGSRLTVL.

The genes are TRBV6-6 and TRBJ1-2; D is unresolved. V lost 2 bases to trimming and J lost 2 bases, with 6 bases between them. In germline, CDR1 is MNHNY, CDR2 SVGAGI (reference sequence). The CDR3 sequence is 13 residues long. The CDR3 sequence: CASSYDGNYGYTF. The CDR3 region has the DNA TGTGCCAGCAGTTACGACGGGAACTATGGCTACACCTTC.

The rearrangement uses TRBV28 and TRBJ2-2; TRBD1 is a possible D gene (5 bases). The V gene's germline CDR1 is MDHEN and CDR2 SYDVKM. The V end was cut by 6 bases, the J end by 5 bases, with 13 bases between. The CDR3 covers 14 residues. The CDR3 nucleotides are TGTGCCAGCAGCCATGGGGCCCAGACCGGGGAGCTGTTTTTT. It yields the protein CASSHGAQTGELFF.

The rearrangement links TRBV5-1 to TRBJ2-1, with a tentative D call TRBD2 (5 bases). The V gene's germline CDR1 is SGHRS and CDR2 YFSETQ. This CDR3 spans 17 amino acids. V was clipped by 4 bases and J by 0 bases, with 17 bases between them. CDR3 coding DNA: TGCGCCAGCAGCCCTGGACCAGCGGCGAGCTCCTACAATGAGCAGTTCTTC. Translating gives CASSPGPAASSYNEQFF.

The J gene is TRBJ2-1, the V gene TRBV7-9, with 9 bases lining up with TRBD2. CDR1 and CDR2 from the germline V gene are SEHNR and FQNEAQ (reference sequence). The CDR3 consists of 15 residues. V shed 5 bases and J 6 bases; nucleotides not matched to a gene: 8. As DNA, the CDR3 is TGTGCCAGCAGCAGCAAACTGCGGGAGGGCAATGAGCAGTTCTTC. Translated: CASSSKLREGNEQFF.

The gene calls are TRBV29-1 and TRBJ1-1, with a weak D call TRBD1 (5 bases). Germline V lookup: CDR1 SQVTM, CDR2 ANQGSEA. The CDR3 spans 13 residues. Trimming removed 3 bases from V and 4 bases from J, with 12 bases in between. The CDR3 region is CSVDTPGGTEAFF. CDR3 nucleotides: TGCAGCGTTGATACCCCGGGGGGCACTGAAGCTTTCTTT.

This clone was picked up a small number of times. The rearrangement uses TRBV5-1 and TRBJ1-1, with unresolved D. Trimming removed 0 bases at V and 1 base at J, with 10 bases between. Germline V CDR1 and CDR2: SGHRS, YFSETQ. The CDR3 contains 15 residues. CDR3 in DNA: TGCGCCAGCAGCTTGGGAGGAGGGCGGAACACTGAAGCTTTCTTT. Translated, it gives CASSLGGGRNTEAFF. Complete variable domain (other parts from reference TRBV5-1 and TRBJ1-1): KAGVTQTPRYLIKTRGQQVTLSCSPISGHRSVSWYQQTPGQGLQFLFEYFSETQRNKGNFPGRFSGRQFSNSRSEMNVSTLELGDSALYLCASSLGGGRNTEAFFGQGTRLTVV.

The CDR3 sequence is CASSPRQGASTEAFF. Here the CDR3 DNA reads TGTGCCAGTAGCCCTAGACAGGGGGCAAGCACTGAAGCTTTCTTT. The V and J genes are TRBV19 and TRBJ1-1; 10 positions match TRBD1. Germline CDR1 LNHDA, CDR2 SQIVND (reference sequence). The CDR3 is 15 residues long. J gave up 4 bases and V 6 bases, and 8 bases lay outside the gene matches.

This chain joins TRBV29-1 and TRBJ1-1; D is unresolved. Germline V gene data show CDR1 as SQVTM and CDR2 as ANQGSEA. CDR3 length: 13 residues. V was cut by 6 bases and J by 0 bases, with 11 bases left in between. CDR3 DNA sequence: TGCAGCGTCGGACGCGGGATGAACACTGAAGCTTTCTTT. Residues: CSVGRGMNTEAFF.

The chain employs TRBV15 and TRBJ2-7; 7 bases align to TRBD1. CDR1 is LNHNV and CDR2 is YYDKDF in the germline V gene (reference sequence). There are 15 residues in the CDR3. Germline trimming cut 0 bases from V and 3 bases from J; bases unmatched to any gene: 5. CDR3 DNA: TGTGCCACCAGCAGAGATAGGGGACAGTACTACGAGCAGTACTTC. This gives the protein CATSRDRGQYYEQYF. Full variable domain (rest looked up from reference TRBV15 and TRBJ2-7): DAMVIQNPRYQVTQFGKPVTLSCSQTLNHNVMYWYQQKSSQAPKLLFHYYDKDFNNEADTPDNFQSRRPNTSFCFLDIRSPGLGDTAMYLCATSRDRGQYYEQYFGPGTRLTVT.

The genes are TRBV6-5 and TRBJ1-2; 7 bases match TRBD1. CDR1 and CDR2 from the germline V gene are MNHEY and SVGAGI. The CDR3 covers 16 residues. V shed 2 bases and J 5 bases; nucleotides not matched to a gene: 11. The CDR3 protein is CASSYIGQAPGYGYTF. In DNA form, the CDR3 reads TGTGCCAGCAGTTACATAGGACAGGCTCCGGGATATGGCTACACCTTC.

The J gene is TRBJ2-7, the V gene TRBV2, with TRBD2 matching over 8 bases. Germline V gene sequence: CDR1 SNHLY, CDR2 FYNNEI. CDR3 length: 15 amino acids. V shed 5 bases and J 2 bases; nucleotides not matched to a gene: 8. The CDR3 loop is CASSLGLAQTYEQYF. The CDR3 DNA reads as TGTGCCAGCAGTCTAGGACTAGCTCAAACCTACGAGCAGTACTTC.